These T cell receptor beta chains were read from a single sample in a study of cytomegalovirus exposure and HLA in healthy donors. Sequencing used immunoSEQ multiplex PCR; TCRdb keeps in-frame clones, though not all of them. The sample records more than 110,000 clones, 70% to 90% being singletons. The sample consisted of PBMCs. Receptor source: a young woman in good health and CMV-seronegative. CDR3s include the opening cysteine and the closing phenylalanine or tryptophan. Each record gives: CDR3 protein, CDR3 DNA, V gene, clone size, D gene, J gene. A D gene is named only where the DNA matches it firmly. Rows may omit the clone size; those that give it use once, few, many or a size class.

CASTYGAGNTIYF TGTGCCAGTACATACGGGGCTGGAAACACCATATATTTT TRBV19 few NA TRBJ1-3
CASSRIGTGGYEQYF TGCGCCAGCAGCCGAATCGGGACGGGAGGGTACGAGCAGTACTTC TRBV4-1 NA TRBD2 TRBJ2-7
CAWKAGVYNEQFF TGTGCCTGGAAGGCGGGGGTCTACAATGAGCAGTTCTTC TRBV30 NA TRBD2 TRBJ2-1
CASSHRRGQGGGNEQFF TGTGCCAGCAGCCACCGACGAGGACAGGGGGGGGGCAATGAGCAGTTCTTC TRBV5-4 NA TRBD1 TRBJ2-1
CASRPNRVRNYGYTF TGTGCCAGCAGACCTAACAGGGTTCGCAACTATGGCTACACCTTC TRBV2 NA NA TRBJ1-2
CASSQERRGGYTF TGCGCCAGCAGCCAAGAAAGAAGGGGTGGCTACACCTTC TRBV4-1 few NA TRBJ1-2
CASSQEIFLEQGEIYEQYF TGCGCCAGCAGCCAAGAAATATTCTTGGAACAGGGGGAAATCTACGAGCAGTACTTC TRBV4-1 NA TRBD1 TRBJ2-7
CASSLGTREFF TGTGCCAGCAGTTTAGGGACTAGAGAGTTCTTC TRBV28 NA TRBD2 TRBJ2-1
CAISESLGLEGGQPQHF TGTGCCATCAGTGAGTCGTTGGGACTCGAAGGAGGTCAGCCCCAGCATTTT TRBV10-3 NA NA TRBJ1-5
CASIRVTSGNTIYF TGTGCCAGCATTAGAGTAACCTCTGGAAACACCATATATTTT TRBV6-1 few NA TRBJ1-3
CASSFRPGINYGYTF TGTGCCAGCAGCTTTCGTCCAGGGATCAACTATGGCTACACCTTC TRBV7-2 NA NA TRBJ1-2
CASSLGTSNEKLFF TGTGCCAGCTCCCTCGGGACTTCTAATGAAAAACTGTTTTTT TRBV9 NA NA TRBJ1-4
CASSIGTSGGADEQFF TGCGCCAGCAGCATAGGGACTAGCGGGGGGGCTGATGAGCAGTTCTTC TRBV5-1 few TRBD2 TRBJ2-1
CASSSLWGGASETQYF TGTGCCAGCAGCTCTTTATGGGGGGGGGCCTCGGAGACCCAGTACTTC TRBV11-2 NA NA TRBJ2-5
CASSATGWVGNTIYF TGTGCCAGCAGCGCGACTGGTTGGGTGGGAAACACCATATATTTT TRBV9 NA NA TRBJ1-3
CASSLSEKTSGGVDTQYF TGTGCCAGCAGTTTATCCGAAAAAACTAGCGGGGGGGTAGATACGCAGTATTTT TRBV27 NA TRBD2 TRBJ2-3
CASSEAPGQGYEQYF TGTGCCAGCAGTGAAGCGCCGGGACAGGGCTACGAGCAGTACTTC TRBV2 NA TRBD1 TRBJ2-7
CASSLSLRSYGYTF TGTGCCAGCAGCTTGAGTTTGAGAAGCTATGGCTACACCTTC TRBV5-6 once NA TRBJ1-2
CASSLTGGDTEAFF TGTGCCAGCAGCCTTACAGGGGGGGACACTGAAGCTTTCTTT TRBV7-3 NA TRBD1 TRBJ1-1
CASSGPGYTF TGTGCCAGCAGCGGCCCCGGCTACACCTTC TRBV4-2 once NA TRBJ1-2
CASSFQTSGDGTDTQYF TGCGCCAGCAGCTTTCAGACTAGCGGGGACGGCACAGATACGCAGTATTTT TRBV5-1 few TRBD2 TRBJ2-3
CASSLGREAPDSPLHF TGCGCCAGCAGCTTGGGCCGGGAGGCACCAGATTCACCCCTCCACTTT TRBV5-1 NA NA TRBJ1-6
CASRPGGRHEKLFF TGTGCCAGCAGACCAGGGGGAAGGCATGAAAAACTGTTTTTT TRBV6-5 NA TRBD1 TRBJ1-4
CASSSGQGRDTEAFF TGTGCCAGCAGCTCGGGACAGGGGCGAGATACTGAAGCTTTCTTT TRBV5-4 once TRBD1 TRBJ1-1
CASSQDRRQKGNTEAFF TGTGCCAGCAGTCAGGACAGACGTCAGAAGGGGAACACTGAAGCTTTCTTT TRBV27 NA NA TRBJ1-1
CASSTDRGGNQPQHF TGTGCCAGCAGTACGGACAGGGGAGGCAATCAGCCCCAGCATTTT TRBV27 few TRBD1 TRBJ1-5
CASSSRDTSTDTQYF TGCGCCAGCAGCTCTAGGGACACCAGCACAGATACGCAGTATTTT TRBV5-1 NA NA TRBJ2-3
CASSIDPLRDRVTKNIQYF TGTGCCAGTAGTATAGATCCGCTCCGGGACAGGGTTACCAAAAACATTCAGTACTTC TRBV19 NA TRBD1 TRBJ2-4
CASRHRAPIQETQYF TGTGCCAGCAGACACAGGGCACCGATTCAAGAGACCCAGTACTTC TRBV6-1 NA NA TRBJ2-5
CASSSRGSGTDTQYF TGTGCCAGCAGCTCCAGGGGGTCGGGCACAGATACGCAGTATTTT TRBV28 NA TRBD1 TRBJ2-3
CASAGEAGYGYTF TGCGCCAGCGCCGGGGAGGCGGGGTATGGCTACACCTTC TRBV5-1 NA NA TRBJ1-2
CASSQGRSTDTQYF TGCGCCAGCAGCCAAGGGCGGAGCACAGATACGCAGTATTTT TRBV4-3 few NA TRBJ2-3
CASSQVSDSGNTIYF TGCGCCAGCAGCCAAGTGAGTGACTCTGGAAACACCATATATTTT TRBV4-3 NA NA TRBJ1-3